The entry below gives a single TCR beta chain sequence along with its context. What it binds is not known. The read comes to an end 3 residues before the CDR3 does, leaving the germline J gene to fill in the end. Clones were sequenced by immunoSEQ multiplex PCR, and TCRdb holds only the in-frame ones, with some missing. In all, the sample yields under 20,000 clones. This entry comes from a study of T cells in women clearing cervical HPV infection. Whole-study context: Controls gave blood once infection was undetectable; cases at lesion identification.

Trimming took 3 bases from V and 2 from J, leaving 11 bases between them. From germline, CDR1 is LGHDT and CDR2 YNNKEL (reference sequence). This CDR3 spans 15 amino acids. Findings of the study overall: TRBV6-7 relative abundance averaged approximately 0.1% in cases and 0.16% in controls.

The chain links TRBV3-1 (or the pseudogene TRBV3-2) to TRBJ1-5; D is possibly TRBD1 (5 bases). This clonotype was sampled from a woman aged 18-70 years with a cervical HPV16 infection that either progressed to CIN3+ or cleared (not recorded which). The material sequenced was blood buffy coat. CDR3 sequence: CASSQGGMGNQPQHF. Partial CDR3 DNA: TGTGCCAGCAGCCAGGGGGGTATGGGCAATCAGCCC.